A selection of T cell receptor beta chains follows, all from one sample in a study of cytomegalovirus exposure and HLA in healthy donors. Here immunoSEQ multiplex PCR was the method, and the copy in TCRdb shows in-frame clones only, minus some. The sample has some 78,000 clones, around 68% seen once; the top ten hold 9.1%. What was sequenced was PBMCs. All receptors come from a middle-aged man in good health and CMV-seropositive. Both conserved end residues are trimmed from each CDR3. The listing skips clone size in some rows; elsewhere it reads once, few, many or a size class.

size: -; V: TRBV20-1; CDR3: SASLQGEAF
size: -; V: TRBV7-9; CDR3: ASSRPGGEAF
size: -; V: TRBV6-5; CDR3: ASSLQGAYTEAF
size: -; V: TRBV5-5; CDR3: ASSWTGDKETQY
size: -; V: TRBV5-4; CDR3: ASSLGTGNTEAF
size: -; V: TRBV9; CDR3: ASSPPQSSGNTIY
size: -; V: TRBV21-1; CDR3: ASSTTTGRNSPLH
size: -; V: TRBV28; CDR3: ASTREHTEAF
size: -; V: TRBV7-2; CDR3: ASSSGLAGASTDTQY
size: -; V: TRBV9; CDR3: ASSVGRTGFHEQY
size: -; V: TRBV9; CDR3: ASSVEPEQGGELF
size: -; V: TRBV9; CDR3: ASSVEAGVIYEQY
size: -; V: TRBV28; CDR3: ASSGQGVGNYEQY
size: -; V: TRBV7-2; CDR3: ASSPRRAGNGYT
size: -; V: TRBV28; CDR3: ASSPPPGHNQPQH
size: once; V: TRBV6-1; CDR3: AYLQGSSYNSPLH
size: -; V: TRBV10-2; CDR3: ASSDPPGGISSPLH
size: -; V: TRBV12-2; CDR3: ASRLIAGAGANVLT
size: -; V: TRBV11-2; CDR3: ASSPSLDFSEQY
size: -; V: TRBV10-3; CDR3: AISEGNREESPLH
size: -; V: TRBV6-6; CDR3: ASSRGMSQPQH
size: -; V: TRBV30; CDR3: AWSGEETQY
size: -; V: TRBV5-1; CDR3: ASSLASGGNEQF
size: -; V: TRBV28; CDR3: ASSPRVAGGNTIY
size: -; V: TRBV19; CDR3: ASSPSLSAGVGNEQF
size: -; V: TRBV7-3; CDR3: ASSLRRVGGLAGSNEQF
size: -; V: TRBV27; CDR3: ASSLNRGGSIY
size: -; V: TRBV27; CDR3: ASSLRGQETQY
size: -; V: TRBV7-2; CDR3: ASSSLRDRGREQKEKLF
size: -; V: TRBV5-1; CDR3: ASSPSSHSPNTGEPF
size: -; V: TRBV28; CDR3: ASSSTSGRDEQF
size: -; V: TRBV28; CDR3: ASNDGAGGVNYGYT
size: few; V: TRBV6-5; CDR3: ASRNLQGNTEAF
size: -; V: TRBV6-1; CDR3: ASRSGTSGGDEQY
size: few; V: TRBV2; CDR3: ASRGRTGRAANEKLF
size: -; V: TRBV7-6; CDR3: ASSIQGSEQY
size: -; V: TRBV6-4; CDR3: ASSDGIRYFTTEAF